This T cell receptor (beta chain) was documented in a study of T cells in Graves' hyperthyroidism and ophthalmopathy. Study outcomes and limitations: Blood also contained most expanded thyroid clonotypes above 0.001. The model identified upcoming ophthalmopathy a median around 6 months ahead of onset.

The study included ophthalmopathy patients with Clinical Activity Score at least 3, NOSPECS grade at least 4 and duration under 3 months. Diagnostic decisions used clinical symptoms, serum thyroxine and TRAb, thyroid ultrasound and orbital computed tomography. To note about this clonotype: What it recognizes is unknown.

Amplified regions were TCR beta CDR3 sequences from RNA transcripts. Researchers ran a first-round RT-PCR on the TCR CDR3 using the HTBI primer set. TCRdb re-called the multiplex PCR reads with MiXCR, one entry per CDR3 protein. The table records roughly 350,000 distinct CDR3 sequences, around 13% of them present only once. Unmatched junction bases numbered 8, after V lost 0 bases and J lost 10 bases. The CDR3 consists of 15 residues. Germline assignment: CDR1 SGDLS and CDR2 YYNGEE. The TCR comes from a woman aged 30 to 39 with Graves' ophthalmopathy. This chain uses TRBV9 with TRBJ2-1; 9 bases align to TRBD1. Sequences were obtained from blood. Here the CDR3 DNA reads TGTGCCAGCAGCGTAGCAGGGGGACAGGGCAGAGAGCAGTTCTTC. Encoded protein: CASSVAGGQGREQFF. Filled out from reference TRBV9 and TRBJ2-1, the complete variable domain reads DSGVTQTPKHLITATGQRVTLRCSPRSGDLSVYWYQQSLDQGLQFLIQYYNGEERAKGNILERFSAQQFPDLHSELNLSSLELGDSALYFCASSVAGGQGREQFFGPGTRLTVL.